The clone carrying this T cell receptor (beta chain) was observed many times. Time point denoted: patch test 1, 2 weeks after DPC sensitization. Treatment meaning: therapeutic diphenylcyclopropenone sensitization with weekly scalp DPC. This record comes from a study of human T cells and chemical hapten exposure. On the study more broadly: Alopecia universalis, totalis or areata was present in patients who were mostly female.

In germline, CDR1 is MNHEY, CDR2 SMNVEV (reference sequence). This CDR3 spans 14 amino acids. Trimming took 1 base from V and 8 from J, leaving 12 bases between them. TCRdb independently ran MiXCR on the RACE reads; one entry per CDR3 protein. The table shows some 91,000 distinct CDR3 sequences, with 9.5% to 15% occurring only once. The chain employs TRBV27 and TRBJ2-1, with D perhaps TRBD1 (5 bases). The input for sequencing was whole blood, taken in connection with sensitization to the hapten diphenylcyclopropenone (DPC). This TCR derives from a woman aged 40 to 50 with alopecia areata. Some clones in this sample may be carry-over from other donors' samples. DNA for the CDR3: TGTGCCAGCAGTTTATTCTCAGGGTGGGATGAGCAGTTCTTC. Translated, it gives CASSLFSGWDEQFF.